The source of this TCR beta chain is a study of shared clonotypes between healthy human individuals. CDR1 and CDR2 (germline): LNHNV, YYDKDF (reference sequence). Deletions cut 3 bases from V and 8 bases from J, with 16 bases between. This CDR3 spans 14 amino acids. Profiling relied on immunoSEQ multiplex PCR, and the TCRdb table lists in-frame clones only, not all of them. Among about 360,000 clones listed, more than 60% were seen once. The rearrangement uses TRBV15 and TRBJ1-2; D is uncertain. This TCR was recovered from a man aged 25 to 40 in good health. The sample consisted of memory CD4+ T cells sorted from blood. Noted subset: CD45RA-negative fraction. The CDR3 nucleotides read TGTGCCACCAGCAGGACCCGGGCCCCGGAGGGCTACACCTTC. It translates to CATSRTRAPEGYTF.